What follows are 15 T cell receptor beta chains derived from one specimen sequenced in a study of shared clonotypes between healthy human individuals. This table comes from immunoSEQ multiplex PCR, and its TCRdb copy is limited to in-frame clones, with some not included. The data show approximately 340,000 clones, 74% seen once. The sample comprised memory CD4+ T cells sorted from blood. Regarding subset: CD45RA-negative fraction. Source of these receptors: a man aged 25-45 years in good health.

The rearrangement links TRBV5-1 to TRBJ2-5; no definite D call. Trimming cost V 0 bases and J 4 bases, with 7 bases left between them. The CDR3 runs 13 residues. Germline V gene data show CDR1 as SGHRS and CDR2 as YFSETQ. The CDR3, as DNA: TGCGCCAGCAGCTTGGACCCTTCAGAGACCCAGTACTTC. This encodes CASSLDPSETQYF. Based on the CDR3 plus reference TRBV5-1 and TRBJ2-5, the full variable domain is KAGVTQTPRYLIKTRGQQVTLSCSPISGHRSVSWYQQTPGQGLQFLFEYFSETQRNKGNFPGRFSGRQFSNSRSEMNVSTLELGDSALYLCASSLDPSETQYFGPGTRLLVL.

The chain couples TRBV5-1 to TRBJ2-1; 10 nucleotides align to TRBD1. The V gene end was trimmed by 1 base and the J gene end by 5 bases; junction bases not matched to a gene: 3. The CDR3 spans 15 residues. CDR1 and CDR2 from the germline V gene are SGHRS and YFSETQ. CDR3 bases: TGCGCCAGCAGCTTGCGAGGGACAGGGGACAATGAGCAGTTCTTC. Residues: CASSLRGTGDNEQFF.

The rearrangement links TRBV7-2 to TRBJ2-3; D ambiguous. Germline V gene data show CDR1 as SGHTA and CDR2 as FQGNSA. Between the trimmed V and J ends, which lost 5 bases and 1 base, there was a span of 7 bases. The CDR3 loop spans 13 amino acids. The DNA of the CDR3 is TGTGCCAGCAGCCCGGATCGCACAGATACGCAGTATTTT. Amino acids: CASSPDRTDTQYF.

The CDR3 DNA sequence: TGTGCCAGCACCCCGGGCAGGGCGAACACTGAAGCTTTCTTT. The encoded protein is CASTPGRANTEAFF. The chain carries TRBV7-2 and TRBJ1-1; D is perhaps TRBD1 (5 bases). V was pared by 7 bases and J by 1 base, with 13 bases between. CDR3 length: 14 residues. Germline CDR1 reads SGHTA; CDR2 reads FQGNSA.

The rearrangement uses TRBV5-1 and TRBJ2-2; TRBD1 matches at 11 bases. Germline V gene data show CDR1 as SGHRS and CDR2 as YFSETQ. V was pared by 3 bases and J by 5 bases, with 9 bases of the junction left unmatched. The CDR3 runs to 17 residues. In nucleotides, the CDR3 is TGCGCCAGCAGCTGGCCGGGACAGGGGGATTTGACCGGGGAGCTGTTTTTT. This sequence encodes CASSWPGQGDLTGELFF.

The sample holds one count of this clone. The J gene is TRBJ2-6, the V gene TRBV7-2, with D perhaps TRBD1 or TRBD2 (5 bases each). CDR3 length: 15 residues. CDR1 is SGHTA and CDR2 is FQGNSA in the germline V gene. Deletions cut 0 bases from V and 2 bases from J, with 5 bases between. The CDR3 here is CASSLAGAGANVLTF. The DNA for the CDR3 is TGTGCCAGCAGCTTAGCGGGGGCTGGGGCCAACGTCCTGACTTTC.

The chain employs TRBV28 and TRBJ1-3; D is uncertain. V lost 4 bases and J 2 bases, leaving 12 bases between the germline ends. CDR1 and CDR2 from the germline V gene are MDHEN and SYDVKM. This CDR3 contains 15 residues. As DNA, the CDR3 is TGTGCCAGCAGTTCAAGCGTCGGACCTGGAAACACCATATATTTT. This gives the protein CASSSSVGPGNTIYF.

The chain has TRBV18 and TRBJ2-2; D is possibly TRBD1 (6 bases). Trimming cost V 0 bases and J 3 bases, with 8 bases left between them. The CDR3 consists of 15 residues. The germline CDR1 and CDR2 sequences are KGHSH and LQKENI. The chain's CDR3 is CASSPPAGDTGELFF. CDR3 bases: TGTGCCAGCTCACCACCGGCAGGGGACACCGGGGAGCTGTTTTTT. Full variable domain (outside the CDR3, taken from reference TRBV18 and TRBJ2-2): NAGVMQNPRHLVRRRGQEARLRCSPMKGHSHVYWYRQLPEEGLKFMVYLQKENIIDESGMPKERFSAEFPKEGPSILRIQQVVRGDSAAYFCASSPPAGDTGELFFGEGSRLTVL.

This chain joins TRBV11-2 and TRBJ2-7; D unresolved. The germline gives CDR1 SGHAT, CDR2 FQNNGV. With 5 bases removed from V and 2 bases from J, the gap between germline ends came to 7 bases. CDR3 length: 12 residues. The CDR3 DNA sequence: TGTGCCAGCAGCCCCAACACCTACGAGCAGTACTTC. Translating it yields CASSPNTYEQYF.

In its sample, this clone was seen once. This chain uses TRBV6-6 with TRBJ1-2, with TRBD1 matching over 7 bases. This CDR3 spans 14 amino acids. Germline values: CDR1 MNHNY, CDR2 SVGAGI (reference sequence). With V trimmed by 2 bases and J by 8 bases, 8 bases remained unmatched. In nucleotides, the CDR3 is TGTGCCAGCAGTTACCCGCGACAGGGAAAGGGCTACACCTTC. It encodes CASSYPRQGKGYTF.

This clone was recorded once. The chain couples TRBV28 to TRBJ1-1; a weak D match, TRBD1 (6 bases). Germline V CDR1 and CDR2: MDHEN, SYDVKM. The V and J ends lost 7 bases and 10 bases respectively, with 13 bases between them. The CDR3 consists of 11 residues. CDR3: CASILQGRAFF. CDR3 nucleotides: TGTGCCAGCATCTTACAGGGACGAGCTTTCTTT.

Remarks on this clone: A read error likely explains this, since a far larger clone differs by one base. The genes are TRBV6-1 and TRBJ2-6; D is unclear. Germline V gene lookup returns CDR1 MNHNS and CDR2 SASEGT. V was trimmed by 6 bases and J by 4 bases, leaving 13 bases between them. CDR3 length: 15 amino acids. CDR3 in amino acids: CASSNGRSGANVLTF. The CDR3 DNA reads as TGTGCCAGCAGCAACGGGCGGTCAGGGGCCAACGTCCTGACTTTC.

This chain links TRBV19 with TRBJ2-1; 11 bases fit TRBD2. CDR1 is LNHDA and CDR2 is SQIVND in the germline V gene (reference sequence). The CDR3 has 15 residues. The V segment lost 8 bases and the J segment 7 bases; nucleotides outside the gene matches: 10. CDR3 nucleotides: TGTGCCAGTCGAACCGGAGCTAGCGGGAGGAATGAGCAGTTCTTC. Protein product: CASRTGASGRNEQFF. Using reference TRBV19 and TRBJ2-1 for the parts outside the CDR3, the full variable domain is DGGITQSPKYLFRKEGQNVTLSCEQNLNHDAMYWYRQDPGQGLRLIYYSQIVNDFQKGDIAEGYSVSREKKESFPLTVTSAQKNPTAFYLCASRTGASGRNEQFFGPGTRLTVL.

The rearrangement uses TRBV10-2 and TRBJ2-1; maybe TRBD2 (7 bases). Germline CDR1 WSHSY, CDR2 SAAADI. V dropped 6 bases and J dropped 15 bases, with 15 bases sitting between them. This CDR3 spans 11 amino acids. CDR3: CASSPGLGGFF. In DNA form, the CDR3 reads TGCGCCAGCAGCCCCGGACTAGGGGGGTTCTTC.

The chain combines TRBV4-2 with TRBJ1-2; the D is unclear. Looked up from germline, CDR1 is LGHNA and CDR2 is YNFKEQ. The germline V and J ends were trimmed by 1 base and 6 bases, with 12 bases remaining between them. The CDR3 is made up of 14 amino acids. The CDR3 protein is CASSQVANLDGYTF. The CDR3 DNA reads as TGTGCCAGCAGCCAAGTAGCTAACCTCGATGGCTACACCTTC.